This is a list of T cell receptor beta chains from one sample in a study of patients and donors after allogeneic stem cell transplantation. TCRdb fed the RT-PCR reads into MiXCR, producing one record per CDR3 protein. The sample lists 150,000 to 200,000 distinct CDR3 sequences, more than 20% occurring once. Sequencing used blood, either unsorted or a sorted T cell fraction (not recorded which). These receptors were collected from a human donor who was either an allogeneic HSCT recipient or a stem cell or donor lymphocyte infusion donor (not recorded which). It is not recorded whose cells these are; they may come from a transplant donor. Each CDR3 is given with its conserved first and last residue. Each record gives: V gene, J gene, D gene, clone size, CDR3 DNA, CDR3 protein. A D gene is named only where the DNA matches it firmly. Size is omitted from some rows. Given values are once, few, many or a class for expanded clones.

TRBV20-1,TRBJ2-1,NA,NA,TGCAGTGCTAGCGTGGGACACAGATACAATGAGCAGTTCTTC,CSASVGHRYNEQFF
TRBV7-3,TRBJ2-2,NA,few,TGTGCCAGCAGCTTGGACGCTCGCACCGGGGAGCTGTTTTTT,CASSLDARTGELFF
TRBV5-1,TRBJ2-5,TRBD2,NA,TGCGCCAGCAGCTTGATTAGCGGGGGTGGAGAGACCCAGTACTTC,CASSLISGGGETQYF
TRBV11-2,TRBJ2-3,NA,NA,TGTGCCAGCAGCTCACTAAATGCCCACGGCAAAGTCACAGATACGCAGTATTTT,CASSSLNAHGKVTDTQYF
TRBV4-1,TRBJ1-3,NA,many,TGCGCCAGCAGCCAAGGCTTCGTAAGAAACACCATATATTTT,CASSQGFVRNTIYF
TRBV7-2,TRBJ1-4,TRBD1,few,TGTGCCAGCAGCTTAGTCAGGGGGAGAAATGAAAAACTGTTTTTT,CASSLVRGRNEKLFF
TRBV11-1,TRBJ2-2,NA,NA,TGTGCCAGCAGCTTTTCGCCCCGGAGGTTTCTTACCGGGGAGCTGTTTTTT,CASSFSPRRFLTGELFF
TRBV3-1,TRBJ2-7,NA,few,TGTGCCAGCAGCCAAGTTGCAGGGTATTCATCCTACGAGCAGTACTTC,CASSQVAGYSSYEQYF
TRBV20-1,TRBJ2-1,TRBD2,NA,TGCAGTGCTAGAGAAGCAGCGGGGGAATTCTTC,CSAREAAGEFF
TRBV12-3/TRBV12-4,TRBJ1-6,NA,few,TGTGCCAGCAGTCGCCCCAGGGCTAGGAATTCACCCCTCCACTTT,CASSRPRARNSPLHF
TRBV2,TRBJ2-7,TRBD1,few,TGTGCCAGCGAAGGACAGGGTGACTCCTACGAGCAGTACTTC,CASEGQGDSYEQYF
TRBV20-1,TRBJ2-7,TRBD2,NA,TGCAGTGCGTTAGCGGGGAGCTCCTACGAGCAGTACTTC,CSALAGSSYEQYF
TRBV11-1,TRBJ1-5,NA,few,TGTGCCAGCAGCTTCGGGACCGGGGAAAATCAGCCCCAGCATTTT,CASSFGTGENQPQHF
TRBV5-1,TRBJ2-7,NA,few,TGCGCCAGCAGCGACAACTACGAGCAGTACTTC,CASSDNYEQYF
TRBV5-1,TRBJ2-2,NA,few,TGCGCCAGCAGCTTGGGTTCCAACACCGGGGAGCTGTTTTTT,CASSLGSNTGELFF
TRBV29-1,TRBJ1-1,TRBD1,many,TGCAGCGCCGGACAGGGGAGAGGAGCTTTCTTT,CSAGQGRGAFF
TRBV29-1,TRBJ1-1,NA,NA,TGCAGCGTTGAGGGAGGGGGAGACACTGAAGCTTTCTTT,CSVEGGGDTEAFF
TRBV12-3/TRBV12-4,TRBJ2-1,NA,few,TGTGCCAGCAGTTTGAACGGTTGGCAGTTCTTC,CASSLNGWQFF
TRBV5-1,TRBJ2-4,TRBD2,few,TGCGCCAGCAGCCACCTTAGCGGGAGCGGTAACATTCAGTACTTC,CASSHLSGSGNIQYF
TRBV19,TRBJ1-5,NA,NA,TGTGCCAGTAGTCACCGGCAGGGCCCAGTCAATCAGCCCCAGCATTTT,CASSHRQGPVNQPQHF
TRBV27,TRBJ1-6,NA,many,TGTGCCAGCAGCGAAGGTTACTATAATTCACCCCTCCACTTT,CASSEGYYNSPLHF
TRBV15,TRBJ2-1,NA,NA,TGTGCCACCAGCAGAGATAATGAGCAGTTCTTC,CATSRDNEQFF
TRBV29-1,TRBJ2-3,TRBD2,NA,TGCAGCGTTGCCCCCGGGACTAGCGGGATAGATACGCAGTATTTT,CSVAPGTSGIDTQYF
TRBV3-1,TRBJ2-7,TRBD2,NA,TGTGCCAGCAGCCACAGTACTAGCGGGAGGGCTACCTACGAGCAGTACTTC,CASSHSTSGRATYEQYF
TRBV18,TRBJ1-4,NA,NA,TGTGCCAGCTCACGGGGTGTAAATGAAAAACTGTTTTTT,CASSRGVNEKLFF
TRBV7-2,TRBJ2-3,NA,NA,TGTGCCAGCAGCTGGCGCAGGGGACTCACAGATACGCAGTATTTT,CASSWRRGLTDTQYF
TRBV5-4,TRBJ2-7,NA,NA,TGTGCCAGCAGCTTGGAACAGGGCTCTGACGAGCAGTACTTC,CASSLEQGSDEQYF
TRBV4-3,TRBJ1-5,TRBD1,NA,TGCGCCAGCAGCCACGGACAGGACAATCAGCCCCAGCATTTT,CASSHGQDNQPQHF
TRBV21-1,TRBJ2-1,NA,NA,TGTGCCAGCAGTGTACGTCAGGGTCCCACCCGCTATGAGCAGTTCTTC,CASSVRQGPTRYEQFF
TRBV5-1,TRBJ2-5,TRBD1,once,TGCGCCAGCAGCTTGTCGGACAGGTACCAAGAGACCCAGTACTTC,CASSLSDRYQETQYF
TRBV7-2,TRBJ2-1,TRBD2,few,TGTGCCAGCAGCGATGGACTAGCGGGAGCCCGAGAGCAGTTCTTC,CASSDGLAGAREQFF
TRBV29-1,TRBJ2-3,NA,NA,TGCAGCGTTGAAGATACGACAACACCGATCACAGATACGCAGTATTTT,CSVEDTTTPITDTQYF
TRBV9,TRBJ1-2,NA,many,TGTGCCAGCAGCGTACCGGGGGATGGCTACACCTTC,CASSVPGDGYTF
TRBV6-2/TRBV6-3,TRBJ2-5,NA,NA,TGTGCCAGCAGTTACTGGGGAGCCCAAGAGACCCAGTACTTC,CASSYWGAQETQYF
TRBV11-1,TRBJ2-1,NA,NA,TGTGCCAGCAGCCCTCCGGACGGGGGGCTAGTCTACAATGAGCAGTTCTTC,CASSPPDGGLVYNEQFF
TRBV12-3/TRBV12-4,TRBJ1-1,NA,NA,TGTGCCAGCAGTTTGGGGGAGCAGGAGAAAGCTTTCTTT,CASSLGEQEKAFF
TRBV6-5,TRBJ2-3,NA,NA,TGTGCCAGCAAACGAGGTGGTACGCAGTATTTT,CASKRGGTQYF
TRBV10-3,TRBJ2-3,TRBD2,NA,TGTGCCATCAGTGAGTCTCGGGGGGGCACAGATACGCAGTATTTT,CAISESRGGTDTQYF
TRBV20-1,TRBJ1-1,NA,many,TGCAGTGCTAGGACAGGCTTATTGAGGACTGAAGCTTTCTTT,CSARTGLLRTEAFF
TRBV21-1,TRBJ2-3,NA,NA,TGTGCCAGCAGCACCTTCCGGGACGGGGGGCAAGATACGCAGTATTTT,CASSTFRDGGQDTQYF
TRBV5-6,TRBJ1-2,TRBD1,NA,TGTGCCAGCAGCAGTCCCTTCGGACAGGCGACTTACTATGGCTACACCTTC,CASSSPFGQATYYGYTF
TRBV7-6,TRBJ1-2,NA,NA,TGTGCCAGCAGCCCAATGGGCAGCCTTGGCTATGGCTACACCTTC,CASSPMGSLGYGYTF
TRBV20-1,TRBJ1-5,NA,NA,TGCAGTGCTAGGATCAATCAGCCCCAGCATTTT,CSARINQPQHF
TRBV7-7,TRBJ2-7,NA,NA,TGTGCCAGCAGCGCCACAGTCCTCGACTACGAGCAGTACTTC,CASSATVLDYEQYF
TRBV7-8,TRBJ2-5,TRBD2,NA,TGTGCCAGCAGCTTAGCGCGGGCTAGCGGGGGACTTCTACAAGAGACCCAGTACTTC,CASSLARASGGLLQETQYF
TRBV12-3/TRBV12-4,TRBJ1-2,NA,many,TGTGCCAGCAAACGGACAGCCTCCTATGGCTACACCTTC,CASKRTASYGYTF
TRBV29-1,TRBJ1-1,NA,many,TGCAGCGTTGGAGGGGGTGGAACTGAAGCTTTCTTT,CSVGGGGTEAFF
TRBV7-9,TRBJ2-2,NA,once,TGTGCCAGCAGCTTAGGCATACAGATCGGGGAGCTGTTTTTT,CASSLGIQIGELFF
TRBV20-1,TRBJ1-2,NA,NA,TGCAGTGCTAGAGACCCGGGCTATGGCTACACCTTC,CSARDPGYGYTF
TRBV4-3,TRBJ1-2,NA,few,TGCGCCAGCAGCCAAGGGCAACAGGACATTCGATATGGCTACACCTTC,CASSQGQQDIRYGYTF
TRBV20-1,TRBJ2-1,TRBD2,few,TGCAGTGCCTTGCGGACTAGCGGGAAGAATGAGCAGTTCTTC,CSALRTSGKNEQFF
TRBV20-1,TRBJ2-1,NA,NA,TGCAGTGCTAGAGACGATATTGAGGAGCAGTTCTTC,CSARDDIEEQFF
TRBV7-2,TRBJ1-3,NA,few,TGTGCCAGCAGCTTAACAGGAAACACCATATATTTT,CASSLTGNTIYF
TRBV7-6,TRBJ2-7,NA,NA,TGTGCCAGCAGCCTGGGCGGGGTTTACGAGCAGTACTTC,CASSLGGVYEQYF
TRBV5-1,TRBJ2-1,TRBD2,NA,TGCGCCAGCAGCTTGTCAATAGCGGGTGGGAGTGAGCAGTTCTTC,CASSLSIAGGSEQFF